A single sample gave rise to the 22 T cell receptor beta chains below, sequenced in a study of T cell repertoires in ileal Crohn's disease. The data were produced by immunoSEQ multiplex PCR, yet TCRdb's version contains in-frame clones alone and is incomplete. Seen here are thousands of clones, around 80% observed once, and the top ten hold approximately 4.1%. Sequencing input: ileal tissue. The origin of the receptors is an adult with Crohn's disease.

The chain is built from TRBV19 and TRBJ1-1; TRBD1 aligns across 12 bases. The J segment lost 2 bases and the V segment lost 3 bases, leaving 1 base of the junction unmatched. The CDR3 contains 15 residues. Germline-derived CDR1 and CDR2 are LNHDA and SQIVND (reference sequence). CDR3 coding DNA: TGTGCCAGTAGTATGGGACAGGGGGCAAACACTGAAGCTTTCTTT. Translating gives CASSMGQGANTEAFF.

This clone was seen once. This rearrangement joins TRBV6-1 to TRBJ1-4; 7 positions match TRBD1. There are 15 residues in the CDR3. Germline CDR1 reads MNHNS; CDR2 reads SASEGT. J lost 4 bases, V lost 2 bases, and 4 bases had no gene match. DNA of the CDR3: TGTGCCAGCAGTGAAAGTCAGGGGGGTAATGAAAAACTGTTTTTT. Amino acid sequence: CASSESQGGNEKLFF.

The chain employs TRBV28 and TRBJ1-2, with D tentatively TRBD1 (6 bases). This CDR3 is 13 amino acids long. Trimming cost V 6 bases and J 6 bases, with 14 bases left between them. CDR1 is MDHEN and CDR2 is SYDVKM in the germline V gene. CDR3 DNA: TGTGCCAGCAGCTCTACAGGGCCCCATGGCTACACCTTC. Encoded protein: CASSSTGPHGYTF.

This clone appeared once. The chain uses TRBV2 and TRBJ2-3, with 9 positions matching TRBD2. The CDR3 is 14 amino acids. The germline V gene encodes CDR1 SNHLY and CDR2 FYNNEI. Trimming cost V 6 bases and J 1 base; bases outside gene matches: 2. The CDR3 spells CASSRTSGTDTQYF. The CDR3 DNA follows: TGTGCCAGCAGCAGGACTAGCGGCACAGATACGCAGTATTTT.

CDR3 bases: TGTGCCAGCAGTTCGCCGCTTTCGGGCACAGATACGCAGTATTTT. It codes for CASSSPLSGTDTQYF. The chain joins TRBV6-5 to TRBJ2-3, with D uncertain. Trimming cost V 4 bases and J 1 base, with 12 bases left between them. Per germline, CDR1 MNHEY and CDR2 SVGAGI. This CDR3 has 15 amino acids.

The J gene is TRBJ2-2, the V gene TRBV7-2; possible D gene TRBD1, 7 bases. V was clipped by 5 bases and J by 7 bases, with 11 bases between them. Germline-derived CDR1 and CDR2 are SGHTA and FQGNSA. This CDR3 contains 13 residues. In DNA, the CDR3 is TGTGCCAGCAGCAGTCAGGGGGGCGGGGAGCTGTTTTTT. Its translation: CASSSQGGGELFF.

This rearrangement joins TRBV7-8 to TRBJ1-2, with 10 bases matching TRBD1. The CDR3 runs to 14 residues. Trimming took 3 bases from V and 2 from J; bases not matched to a gene: 0. The germline V gene encodes CDR1 SGHVS and CDR2 FQNEAQ. This chain's CDR3 is CASSLGQGNYGYTF. CDR3 nucleotide sequence: TGTGCCAGCAGCTTGGGACAGGGGAACTATGGCTACACCTTC.

Only one count was recorded for this clone. The chain uses TRBV29-1 and TRBJ2-1; 7 bases are shared with TRBD2. CDR1 is SQVTM, CDR2 ANQGSEA, per germline. The CDR3 covers 13 residues. With 6 bases clipped from V and 2 bases from J, the junction kept 4 bases outside the gene matches. DNA of the CDR3: TGCAGCGTAGGGCGGGAGACCTACAATGAGCAGTTCTTC. The encoded protein is CSVGRETYNEQFF.

The CDR3 spells CASRGGSWTGELFF. CDR3 in DNA: TGTGCCAGCAGAGGAGGGTCTTGGACCGGGGAGCTGTTTTTT. The chain is built from TRBV6-1 and TRBJ2-2, with a tentative D call TRBD2 (6 bases). This CDR3 is 14 amino acids long. Germline values: CDR1 MNHNS, CDR2 SASEGT. V lost 6 bases and J 5 bases, leaving 13 bases between the germline ends.

The J gene is TRBJ2-7, the V gene TRBV10-1; TRBD2 might be the D (5 bases). The CDR3 extends over 15 amino acids. Per the germline V gene, CDR1 is WNHNN and CDR2 is SYGVQD (reference sequence). V lost 1 base and J 6 bases, leaving 16 bases between the germline ends. The chain's CDR3 is CASSELYGMGGEQYF. DNA for the CDR3: TGCGCCAGCAGTGAGTTGTACGGGATGGGTGGCGAGCAGTACTTC.

The J gene is TRBJ2-7, the V gene TRBV7-2; D may be TRBD2 (6 bases). The germline gives CDR1 SGHTA, CDR2 FQGNSA. The germline V and J ends were trimmed by 2 bases and 2 bases, with 10 bases remaining between them. The CDR3 loop spans 14 amino acids. The CDR3 is CASSLMEGTYEQYF. In DNA form, the CDR3 reads TGTGCCAGCAGCTTAATGGAGGGGACCTACGAGCAGTACTTC.

The chain combines TRBV5-1 with TRBJ2-5; 7 positions agree with TRBD1. Germline CDR1 and CDR2: SGHRS and YFSETQ. With V trimmed by 0 bases and J by 4 bases, 6 bases remained unmatched. This CDR3 region has 15 residues. The CDR3 loop reads CASSLGGQIGETQYF. The DNA for the CDR3 is TGCGCCAGCAGCTTGGGGGGACAGATCGGAGAGACCCAGTACTTC.

The chain recombines TRBV11-3 with TRBJ2-2, with TRBD2 matching 9 bases. The CDR3 is 16 residues long. After removal of 1 base from V and 1 base from J, the junction contained 1 base not matched to a gene. CDR1 and CDR2 (germline): SGHNT, YENEEA. Here the CDR3 reads CASSLGLAENTGELFF. DNA of the CDR3: TGTGCCAGCAGCTTAGGACTAGCGGAGAACACCGGGGAGCTGTTTTTT.

This clone was picked up a small number of times. J is TRBJ1-2 and V is TRBV4-2, with a tentative D call TRBD1 (5 bases). This CDR3 is 14 amino acids long. The V gene lost 0 bases and the J gene lost 2 bases, with 7 bases spanning the gap. Germline-derived CDR1 and CDR2 are LGHNA and YNFKEQ. Here the CDR3 reads CASSQDGGNYGYTF. The CDR3 DNA follows: TGTGCCAGCAGCCAAGATGGGGGGAACTATGGCTACACCTTC.

The chain's CDR3 is CASSLDPGSNEQFF. In DNA form, the CDR3 reads TGTGCCAGCAGCTTAGATCCGGGGTCAAATGAGCAGTTCTTC. The chain joins TRBV7-9 to TRBJ2-1; tentative D call: TRBD2 (5 bases). The CDR3 runs to 14 residues. CDR1 and CDR2 (germline): SEHNR, FQNEAQ (reference sequence). Trimming shortened V by 1 base and J by 7 bases, and 11 bases separated the two germline ends.

In this sample, this clone turned up a few times. The chain uses TRBV4-3 and TRBJ2-3, with TRBD1 matching 7 bases. V was clipped by 1 base and J by 2 bases; unmatched bases: 12. The CDR3 sequence is 18 residues long. CDR1 and CDR2 from the germline V gene are LGHNA and YSLEER. The CDR3, as DNA: TGCGCCAGCAGCCAAGCTGGACAGGAACATTATTCCACAGATACGCAGTATTTT. This translates into CASSQAGQEHYSTDTQYF.

The chain employs TRBV5-6 and TRBJ1-1; tentatively, D is TRBD1 (5 bases). The CDR3 runs 17 residues. With 0 bases removed from V and 1 base from J, the gap between germline ends came to 16 bases. Germline V lookup: CDR1 SGHDT, CDR2 YYEEEE. CDR3 sequence reads: CASSLGIMAGSNTEAFF. CDR3 nucleotides: TGTGCCAGCAGCTTGGGGATTATGGCAGGGTCGAACACTGAAGCTTTCTTT.

The rearrangement joins TRBV4-1 to TRBJ2-7; D gene unclear. Germline values: CDR1 MGHRA, CDR2 YSYEKL. CDR3 length: 16 residues. Trimming cost V 2 bases and J 0 bases, with 14 bases left between them. The CDR3 DNA reads TGCGCCAGCAGCCAAAGAAGCAGGTTTCACTCCTACGAGCAGTACTTC. As protein: CASSQRSRFHSYEQYF.

V and J are TRBV29-1 and TRBJ2-7; 12 positions match TRBD2. The germline CDR1 and CDR2 sequences are SQVTM and ANQGSEA. The CDR3 is 13 amino acids. The junction had 2 bases not matched to a gene; V was cut back by 5 bases and J by 3 bases. The CDR3 protein is CSVKTSGSYEQYF. The CDR3 nucleotides read TGCAGCGTTAAGACTAGCGGGAGCTACGAGCAGTACTTC.

This clone was found a few times. The chain uses TRBV27 and TRBJ2-2, with TRBD2 as a possible D gene (5 bases). The CDR3 extends over 14 amino acids. V was pared by 3 bases and J by 2 bases, with 7 bases between. Germline loops: CDR1 MNHEY, CDR2 SMNVEV (reference sequence). Written as DNA, the CDR3 is TGTGCCAGCAGTTTCGGACTCAACACCGGGGAGCTGTTTTTT. It encodes CASSFGLNTGELFF.

The gene calls are TRBV5-1 and TRBJ2-7; possibly TRBD2 for D (5 bases). Germline loops: CDR1 SGHRS, CDR2 YFSETQ. The germline V and J ends were trimmed by 2 bases and 9 bases, with 27 bases remaining between them. The length of the CDR3 is 17 residues. The CDR3 loop is CASSLSKRTGNIPRQYF. CDR3 coding DNA: TGCGCCAGCAGCTTAAGTAAACGAACGGGGAACATCCCTCGGCAGTACTTC.

The chain recombines TRBV11-2 with TRBJ2-2, with D tentatively TRBD2 (6 bases). Looked up from germline, CDR1 is SGHAT and CDR2 is FQNNGV. Trimming shortened V by 0 bases and J by 3 bases, and 11 bases separated the two germline ends. This CDR3 has 16 amino acids. The CDR3 spells CASSLDSGRDTGELFF. The CDR3 coding sequence is TGTGCCAGCAGCTTAGATAGCGGCCGGGACACCGGGGAGCTGTTTTTT.